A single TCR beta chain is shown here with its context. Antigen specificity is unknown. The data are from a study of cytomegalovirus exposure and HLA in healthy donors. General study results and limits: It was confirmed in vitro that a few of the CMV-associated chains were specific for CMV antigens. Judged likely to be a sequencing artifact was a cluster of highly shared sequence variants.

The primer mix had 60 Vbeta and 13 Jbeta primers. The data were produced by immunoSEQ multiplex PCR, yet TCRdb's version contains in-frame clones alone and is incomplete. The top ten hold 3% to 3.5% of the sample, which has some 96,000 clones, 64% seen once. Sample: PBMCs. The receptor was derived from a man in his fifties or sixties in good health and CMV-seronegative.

CDR3 sequence (DNA): TGTGCCAGCAGGGCGCGGGTAGATGTAAAACTGTTTTTT. Encoded protein: CASRARVDVKLFF. The genes are TRBV6-1 and TRBJ1-4; D not resolved. The germline V gene encodes CDR1 MNHNS and CDR2 SASEGT. The CDR3 consists of 13 residues. The V end was cut by 6 bases, the J end by 10 bases, with 15 bases between.